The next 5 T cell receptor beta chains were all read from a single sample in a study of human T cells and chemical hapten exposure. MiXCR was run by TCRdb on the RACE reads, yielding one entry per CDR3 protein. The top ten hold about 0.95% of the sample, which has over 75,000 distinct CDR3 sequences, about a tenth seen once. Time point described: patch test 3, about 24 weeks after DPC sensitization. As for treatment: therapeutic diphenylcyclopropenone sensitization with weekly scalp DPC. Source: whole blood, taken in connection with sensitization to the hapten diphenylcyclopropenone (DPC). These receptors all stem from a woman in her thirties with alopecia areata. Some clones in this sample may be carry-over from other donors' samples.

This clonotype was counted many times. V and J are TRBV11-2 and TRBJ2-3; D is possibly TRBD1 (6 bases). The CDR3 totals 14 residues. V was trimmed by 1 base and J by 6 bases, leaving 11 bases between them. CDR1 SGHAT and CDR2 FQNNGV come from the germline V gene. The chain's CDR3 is CASSLVGARDTQYF. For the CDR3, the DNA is TGTGCCAGCAGCTTAGTGGGGGCGCGGGATACGCAGTATTTT.

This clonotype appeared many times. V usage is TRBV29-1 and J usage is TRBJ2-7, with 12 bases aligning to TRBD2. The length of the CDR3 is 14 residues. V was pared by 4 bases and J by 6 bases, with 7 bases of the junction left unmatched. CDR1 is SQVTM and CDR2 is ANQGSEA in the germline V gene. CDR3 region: CSVGVTSGSAEQYF. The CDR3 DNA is TGCAGCGTTGGGGTGACTAGCGGGAGTGCCGAGCAGTACTTC.

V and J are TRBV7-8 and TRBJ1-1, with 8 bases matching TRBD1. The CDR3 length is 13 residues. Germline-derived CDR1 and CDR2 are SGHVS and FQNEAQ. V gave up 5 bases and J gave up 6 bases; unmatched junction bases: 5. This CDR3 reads CASSDRTGSEAFF. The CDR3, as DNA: TGTGCCAGCAGCGACCGGACAGGGTCTGAAGCTTTCTTT.

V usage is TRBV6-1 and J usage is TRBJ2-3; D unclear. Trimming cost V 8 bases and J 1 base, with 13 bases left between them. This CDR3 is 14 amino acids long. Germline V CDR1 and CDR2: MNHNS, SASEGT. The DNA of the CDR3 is TGTGCCAGCGTGGTCGGGCAACGCACAGATACGCAGTATTTT. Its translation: CASVVGQRTDTQYF.

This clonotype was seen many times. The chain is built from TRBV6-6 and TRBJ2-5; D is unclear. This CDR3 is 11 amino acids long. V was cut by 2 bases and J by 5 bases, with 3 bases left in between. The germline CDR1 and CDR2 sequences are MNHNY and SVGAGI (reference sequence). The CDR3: CASSYGETQYF. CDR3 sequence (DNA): TGTGCCAGCAGTTACGGGGAGACCCAGTACTTC.